These T cell receptor beta chains were read from a single sample in a study of T cells in Graves' hyperthyroidism and ophthalmopathy. TCRdb fed the multiplex PCR reads into MiXCR, producing one record per CDR3 protein. The sample includes hundreds of thousands of distinct CDR3 sequences, about 17% of them seen just once. The sequencing input was blood. Source of these receptors: a woman aged 30 to 39 with Graves' hyperthyroidism. CDR3s include the opening cysteine and the closing phenylalanine or tryptophan. D genes are given only for firm matches.

TRBV6-1	TRBJ1-2	NA	CASSEAPGINYGYTF
TRBV18	TRBJ2-7	TRBD2	CASSPTGTSESQYF
TRBV28	TRBJ2-2	NA	CASSVRAGELFF
TRBV29-1	TRBJ2-5	NA	CSVEEWTDAGETQYF
TRBV24-1	TRBJ2-5	NA	CATSDPTRGRGETQYF
TRBV6-5	TRBJ1-1	NA	CASSYHTGDRNTEAFF
TRBV12-3/TRBV12-4	TRBJ2-1	NA	CASSLGRGQFF
TRBV28	TRBJ1-2	NA	CASRIPTGIYGYTF
TRBV28	TRBJ2-7	TRBD2	CASSSSSGRAYEQYF
TRBV2	TRBJ2-3	NA	CASSAGSGITDTQYF
TRBV6-4	TRBJ2-1	TRBD1	CASSGAGGGYEQFF
TRBV20-1	TRBJ2-3	NA	CSANPSLGVSTDTQYF
TRBV7-9	TRBJ1-1	TRBD1	CASSSDRVTEAFF
TRBV6-1	TRBJ1-3	NA	CASSRQDVSGNTIYF
TRBV7-9	TRBJ2-2	NA	CATRGRGYTGELFF
TRBV24-1	TRBJ2-7	TRBD2	CATSDFSGGAEQYF
TRBV19	TRBJ2-7	NA	CASSPTISYEQYF
TRBV7-3	TRBJ2-3	TRBD2	CASSFGLDPDTQYF
TRBV11-3	TRBJ2-4	NA	CASSFRPQVAKNIQYF
TRBV27	TRBJ2-3	TRBD2	CASSITGGPYTQYF
TRBV30	TRBJ2-7	NA	CAWSVGVLYEQYF
TRBV27	TRBJ1-1	TRBD1	CASCFYRGTEAFF
TRBV20-1	TRBJ2-3	TRBD2	CNARPLAASTDTQYF
TRBV28	TRBJ1-1	NA	CASMGGRGPARRNTEAFF
TRBV19	TRBJ2-7	NA	CATTDTYEQYF
TRBV2	TRBJ2-7	TRBD2	CAGGTSAYEQYF